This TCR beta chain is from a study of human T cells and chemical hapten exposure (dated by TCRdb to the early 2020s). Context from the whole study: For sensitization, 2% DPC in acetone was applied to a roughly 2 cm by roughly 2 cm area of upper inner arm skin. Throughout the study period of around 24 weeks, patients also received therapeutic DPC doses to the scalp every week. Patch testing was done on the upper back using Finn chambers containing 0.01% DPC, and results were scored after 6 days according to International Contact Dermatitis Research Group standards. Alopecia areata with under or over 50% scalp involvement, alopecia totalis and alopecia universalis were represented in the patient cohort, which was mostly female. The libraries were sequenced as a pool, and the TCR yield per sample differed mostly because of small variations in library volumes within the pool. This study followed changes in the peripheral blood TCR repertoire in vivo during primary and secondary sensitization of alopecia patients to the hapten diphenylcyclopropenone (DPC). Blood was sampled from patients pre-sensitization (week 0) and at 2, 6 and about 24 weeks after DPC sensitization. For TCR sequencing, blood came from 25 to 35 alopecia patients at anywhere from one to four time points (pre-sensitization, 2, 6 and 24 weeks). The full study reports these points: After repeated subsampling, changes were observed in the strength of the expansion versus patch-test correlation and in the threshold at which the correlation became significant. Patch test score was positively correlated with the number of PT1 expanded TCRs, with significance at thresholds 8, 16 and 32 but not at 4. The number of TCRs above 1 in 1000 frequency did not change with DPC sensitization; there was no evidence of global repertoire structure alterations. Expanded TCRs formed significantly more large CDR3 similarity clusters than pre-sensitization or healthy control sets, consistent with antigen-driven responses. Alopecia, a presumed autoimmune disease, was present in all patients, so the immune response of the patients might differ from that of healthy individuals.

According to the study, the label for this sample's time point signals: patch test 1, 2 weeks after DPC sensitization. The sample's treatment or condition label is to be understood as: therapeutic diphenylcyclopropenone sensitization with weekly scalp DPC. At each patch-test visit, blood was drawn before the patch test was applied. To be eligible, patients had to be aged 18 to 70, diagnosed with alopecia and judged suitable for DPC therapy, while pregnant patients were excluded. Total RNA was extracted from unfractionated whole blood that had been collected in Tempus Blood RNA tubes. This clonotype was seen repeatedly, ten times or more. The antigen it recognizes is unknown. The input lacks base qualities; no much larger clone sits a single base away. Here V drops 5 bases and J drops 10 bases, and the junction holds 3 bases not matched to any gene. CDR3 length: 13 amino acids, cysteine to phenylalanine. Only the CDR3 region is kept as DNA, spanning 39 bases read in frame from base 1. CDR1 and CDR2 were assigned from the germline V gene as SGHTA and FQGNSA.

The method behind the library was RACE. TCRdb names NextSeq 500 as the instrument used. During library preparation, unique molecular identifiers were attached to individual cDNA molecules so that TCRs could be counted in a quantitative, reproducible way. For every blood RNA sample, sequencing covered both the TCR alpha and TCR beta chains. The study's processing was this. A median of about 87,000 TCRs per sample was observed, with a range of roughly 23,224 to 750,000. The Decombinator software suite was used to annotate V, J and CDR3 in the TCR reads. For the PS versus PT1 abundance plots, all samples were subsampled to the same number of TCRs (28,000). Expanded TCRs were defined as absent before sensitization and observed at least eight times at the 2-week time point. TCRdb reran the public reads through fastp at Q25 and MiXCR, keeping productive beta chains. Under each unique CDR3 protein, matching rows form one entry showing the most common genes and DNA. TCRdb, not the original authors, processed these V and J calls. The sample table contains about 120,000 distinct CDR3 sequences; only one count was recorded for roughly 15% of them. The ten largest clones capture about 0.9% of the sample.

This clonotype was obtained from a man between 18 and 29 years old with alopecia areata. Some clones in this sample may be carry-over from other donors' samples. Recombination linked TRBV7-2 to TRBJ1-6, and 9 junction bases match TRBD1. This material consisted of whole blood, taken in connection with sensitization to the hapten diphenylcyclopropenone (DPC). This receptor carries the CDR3 CASSRDRASPLHF. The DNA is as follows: TGTGCCAGCAGCCGGGACAGGGCCTCACCCCTCCACTTT. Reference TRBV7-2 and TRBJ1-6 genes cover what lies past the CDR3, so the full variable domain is GAGVSQSPSNKVTEKGKDVELRCDPISGHTALYWYRQSLGQGLEFLIYFQGNSAPDKSGLPSDRFSAERTGGSVSTLTIQRTQQEDSAVYLCASSRDRASPLHFGNGTRLTVT.